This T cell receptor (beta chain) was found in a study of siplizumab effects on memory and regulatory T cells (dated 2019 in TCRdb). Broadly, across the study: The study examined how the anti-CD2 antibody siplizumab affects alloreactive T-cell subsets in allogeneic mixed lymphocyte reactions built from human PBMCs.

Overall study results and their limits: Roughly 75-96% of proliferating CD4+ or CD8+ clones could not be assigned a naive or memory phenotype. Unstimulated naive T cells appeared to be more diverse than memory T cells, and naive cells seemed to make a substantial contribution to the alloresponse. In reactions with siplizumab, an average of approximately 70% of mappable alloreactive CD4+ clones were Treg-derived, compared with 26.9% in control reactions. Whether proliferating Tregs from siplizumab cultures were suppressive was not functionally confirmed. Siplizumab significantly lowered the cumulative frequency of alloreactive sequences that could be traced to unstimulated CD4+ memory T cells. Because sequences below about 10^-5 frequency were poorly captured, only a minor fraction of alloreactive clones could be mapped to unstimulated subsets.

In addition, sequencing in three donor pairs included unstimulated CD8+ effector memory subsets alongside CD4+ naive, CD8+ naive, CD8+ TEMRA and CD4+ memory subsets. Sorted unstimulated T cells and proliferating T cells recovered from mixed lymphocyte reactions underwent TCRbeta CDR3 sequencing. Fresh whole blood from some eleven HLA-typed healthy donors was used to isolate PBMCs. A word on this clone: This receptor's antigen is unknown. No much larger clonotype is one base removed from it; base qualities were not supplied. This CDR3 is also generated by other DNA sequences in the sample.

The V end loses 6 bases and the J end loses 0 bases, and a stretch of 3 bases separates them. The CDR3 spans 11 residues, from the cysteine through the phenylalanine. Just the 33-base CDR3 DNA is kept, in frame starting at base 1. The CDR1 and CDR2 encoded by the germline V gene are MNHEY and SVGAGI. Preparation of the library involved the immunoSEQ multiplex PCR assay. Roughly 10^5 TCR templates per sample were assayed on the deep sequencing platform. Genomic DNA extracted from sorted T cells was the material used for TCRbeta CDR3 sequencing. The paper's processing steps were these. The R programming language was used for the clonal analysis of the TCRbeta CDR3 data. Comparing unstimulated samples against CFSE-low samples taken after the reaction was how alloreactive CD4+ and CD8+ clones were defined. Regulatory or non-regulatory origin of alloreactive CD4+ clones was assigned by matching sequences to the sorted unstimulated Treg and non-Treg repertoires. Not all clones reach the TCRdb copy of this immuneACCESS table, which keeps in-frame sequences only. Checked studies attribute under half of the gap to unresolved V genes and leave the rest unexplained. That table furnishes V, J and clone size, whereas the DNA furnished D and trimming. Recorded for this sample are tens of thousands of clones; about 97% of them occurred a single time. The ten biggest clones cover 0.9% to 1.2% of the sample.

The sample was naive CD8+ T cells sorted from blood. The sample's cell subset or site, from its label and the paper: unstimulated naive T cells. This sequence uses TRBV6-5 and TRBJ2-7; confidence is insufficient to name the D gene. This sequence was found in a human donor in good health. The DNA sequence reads TGTGCCAGCAGGGCCTCCTACGAGCAGTACTTC. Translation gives CASRASYEQYF.